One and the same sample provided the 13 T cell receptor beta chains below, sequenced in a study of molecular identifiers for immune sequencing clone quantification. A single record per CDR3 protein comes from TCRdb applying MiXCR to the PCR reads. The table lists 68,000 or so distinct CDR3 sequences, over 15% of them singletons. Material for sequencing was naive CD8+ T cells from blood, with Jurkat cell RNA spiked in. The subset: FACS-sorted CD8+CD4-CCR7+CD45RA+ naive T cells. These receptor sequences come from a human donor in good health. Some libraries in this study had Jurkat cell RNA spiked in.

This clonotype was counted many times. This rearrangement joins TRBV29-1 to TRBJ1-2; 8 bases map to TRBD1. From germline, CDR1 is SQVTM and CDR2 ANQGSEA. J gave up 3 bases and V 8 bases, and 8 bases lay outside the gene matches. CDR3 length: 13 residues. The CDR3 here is CSSKDREDYGYTF. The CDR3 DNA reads TGCAGCTCAAAGGACAGGGAGGACTATGGCTACACCTTC. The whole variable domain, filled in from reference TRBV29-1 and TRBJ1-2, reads SAVISQKPSRDICQRGTSLTIQCQVDSQVTMMFWYRQQPGQSLTLIATANQGSEATYESGFVIDKFPISRPNLTFSTLTVSNMSPEDSSIYLCSSKDREDYGYTFGSGTRLTVV.

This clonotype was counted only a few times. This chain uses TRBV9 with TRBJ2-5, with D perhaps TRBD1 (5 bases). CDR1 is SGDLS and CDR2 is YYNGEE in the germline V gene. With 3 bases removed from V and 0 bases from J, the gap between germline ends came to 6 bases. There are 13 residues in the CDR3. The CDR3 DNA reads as TGTGCCAGCAGCGAAGGGGACCAAGAGACCCAGTACTTC. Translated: CASSEGDQETQYF.

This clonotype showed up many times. CDR3 protein: CASSQEWPLAAYNEQFF. For the CDR3, the DNA is TGCGCCAGCAGCCAAGAGTGGCCACTAGCGGCCTACAATGAGCAGTTCTTC. The chain joins TRBV4-3 to TRBJ2-1; 8 nucleotides line up with TRBD2. With V trimmed by 0 bases and J by 2 bases, 6 bases remained unmatched. This CDR3 has 17 residues. Germline V CDR1 and CDR2: LGHNA, YSLEER.

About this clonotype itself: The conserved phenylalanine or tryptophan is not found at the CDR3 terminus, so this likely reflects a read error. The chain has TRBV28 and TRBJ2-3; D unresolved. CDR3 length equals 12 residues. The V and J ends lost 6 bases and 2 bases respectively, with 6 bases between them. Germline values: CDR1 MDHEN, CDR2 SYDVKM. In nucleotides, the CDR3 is TGTGCCAGCAGCTTCTACACAGATACGCAGTATCTT. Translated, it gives CASSFYTDTQYL.

CDR3 nucleotide sequence: TGTGCCAGCAGCGTAGTCGGTGCTAGCACAGATACGCAGTATTTT. Translated: CASSVVGASTDTQYF. The chain uses TRBV9 and TRBJ2-3; unclear D gene. Germline CDR1 is SGDLS and CDR2 is YYNGEE. Trimming removed 0 bases from V and 0 bases from J, with 8 bases in between. The CDR3 length is 15 residues.

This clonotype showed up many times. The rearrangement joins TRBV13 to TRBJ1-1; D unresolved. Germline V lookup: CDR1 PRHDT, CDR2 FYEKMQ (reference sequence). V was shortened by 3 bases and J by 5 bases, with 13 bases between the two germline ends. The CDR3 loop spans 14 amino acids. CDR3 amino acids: CASSFTVGKTEAFF. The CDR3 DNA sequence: TGTGCCAGCAGCTTTACGGTGGGAAAAACTGAAGCTTTCTTT.

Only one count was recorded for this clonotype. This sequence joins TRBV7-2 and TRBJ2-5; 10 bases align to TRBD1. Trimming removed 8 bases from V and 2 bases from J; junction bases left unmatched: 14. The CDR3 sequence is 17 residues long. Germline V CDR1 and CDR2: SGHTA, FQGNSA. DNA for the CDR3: TGTGCCAGCGGCCCTCGGGACAGGGGAATAGTTCAAGAGACCCAGTACTTC. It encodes CASGPRDRGIVQETQYF.

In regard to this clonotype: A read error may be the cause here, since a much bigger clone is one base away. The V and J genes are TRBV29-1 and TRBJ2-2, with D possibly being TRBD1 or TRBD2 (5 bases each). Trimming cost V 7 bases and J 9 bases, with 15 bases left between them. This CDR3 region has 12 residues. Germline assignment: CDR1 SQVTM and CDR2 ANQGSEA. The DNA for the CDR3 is TGCAGCGCTCCGGGTGGGACCAGGGAGCTGTTTTTT. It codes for CSAPGGTRELFF.

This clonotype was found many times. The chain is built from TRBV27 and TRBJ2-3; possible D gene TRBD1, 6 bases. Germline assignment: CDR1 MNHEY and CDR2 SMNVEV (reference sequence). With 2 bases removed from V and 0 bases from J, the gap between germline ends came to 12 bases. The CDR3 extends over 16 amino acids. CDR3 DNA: TGTGCCAGCAGTTTAGGGGGCCGCATAAGCACAGATACGCAGTATTTT. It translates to CASSLGGRISTDTQYF.

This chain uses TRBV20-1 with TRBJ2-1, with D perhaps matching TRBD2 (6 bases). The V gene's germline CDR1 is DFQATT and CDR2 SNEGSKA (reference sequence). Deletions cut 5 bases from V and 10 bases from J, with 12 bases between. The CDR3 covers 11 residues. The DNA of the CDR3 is TGCAGTGCTGAGACTAGTTTGGAGCAGTTCTTC. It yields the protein CSAETSLEQFF.

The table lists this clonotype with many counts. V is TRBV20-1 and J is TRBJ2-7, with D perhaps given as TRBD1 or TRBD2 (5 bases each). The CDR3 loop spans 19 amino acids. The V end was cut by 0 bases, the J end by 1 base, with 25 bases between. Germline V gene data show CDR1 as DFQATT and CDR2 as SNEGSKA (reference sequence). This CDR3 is CSARDVGAVWGKESYEQYF. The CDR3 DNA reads TGCAGTGCTAGAGATGTCGGTGCGGTGTGGGGGAAAGAGTCCTACGAGCAGTACTTC.

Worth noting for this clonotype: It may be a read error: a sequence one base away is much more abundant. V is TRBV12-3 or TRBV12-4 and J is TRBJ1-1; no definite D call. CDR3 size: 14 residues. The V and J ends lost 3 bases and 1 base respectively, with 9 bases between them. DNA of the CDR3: TGTGCCAGCAGTTTCAGTGTAGCGAACACTGAAGCTTTCTTT. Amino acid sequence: CASSFSVANTEAFF.

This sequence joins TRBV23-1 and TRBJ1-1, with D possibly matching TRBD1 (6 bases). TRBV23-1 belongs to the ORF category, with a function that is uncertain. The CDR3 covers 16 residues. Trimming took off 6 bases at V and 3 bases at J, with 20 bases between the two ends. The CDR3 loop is CASRRQATQVDTEAFF. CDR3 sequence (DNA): TGCGCCAGCAGGAGACAGGCCACTCAAGTAGACACTGAAGCTTTCTTT.